These 12 T cell receptor beta chains originate from one sample sequenced in a study of T cell clonality in common variable immunodeficiency. The assay was immunoSEQ multiplex PCR, and TCRdb's table has in-frame clones only and misses some. The data show under 65,000 clones, with none appearing a single time. Sequencing used peripheral blood mononuclear cells. The receptors shown here come from a person aged 18 to 69 in good health.

With regard to this clone: Read data end 3 residues before the CDR3 end; the end is taken from the germline J gene. This rearrangement joins TRBV2 to TRBJ2-4, with unresolved D. This CDR3 comprises 14 residues. Germline V gene sequence: CDR1 SNHLY, CDR2 FYNNEI. CDR3 loop: CASSGQASNQPQYF. The sequenced part of the CDR3 DNA is TGTGCCAGCAGTGGGCAGGCGAGCAATCAGCCT. Using reference TRBV2 and TRBJ2-4 for the parts outside the CDR3, the full variable domain is EPEVTQTPSHQVTQMGQEVILRCVPISNHLYFYWYRQILGQKVEFLVSFYNNEISEKSEIFDDQFSVERPDGSNFTLKIRSTKLEDSAMYFCASSGQASNQPQYFGAGTRLSVL.

This clone was seen many times. CDR3 sequence: CAITKDRDEQFF. The sequenced part of the CDR3 DNA is TGTGCCATCACCAAGGACAGGGATGAG. The V call is TRBV10-3, the J call TRBJ2-1; 8 bases are a match to TRBD1. The read terminates 3 residues ahead of where the CDR3 ends, so the germline J gene completes it. V was clipped by 7 bases and J by 8 bases; unmatched bases: 4. The germline gives CDR1 ENHRY, CDR2 SYGVKD. The CDR3 totals 12 residues.

A few counts support this clone. CDR3 bases read: TGTGCCAGTAGTTGGGGACTAGCGGGCTACAATGAC. Encoded protein: CASSWGLAGYND. From start to end, the CDR3 is CASSWGLAGYNDYTF. This rearrangement joins TRBV19 to TRBJ1-2, with a possible D match to TRBD1 (5 bases). The read ends 3 residues early relative to the CDR3; the germline J gene fills the gap. The CDR3 runs 15 residues. Germline CDR1 is LNHDA and CDR2 is SQIVND (reference sequence). Full variable domain (rest looked up from reference TRBV19 and TRBJ1-2): DGGITQSPKYLFRKEGQNVTLSCEQNLNHDAMYWYRQDPGQGLRLIYYSQIVNDFQKGDIAEGYSVSREKKESFPLTVTSAQKNPTAFYLCASSWGLAGYNDYTFGSGTRLTVV.

This clone was detected ten times or more. The read halts 3 residues ahead of the CDR3 end, with the missing end drawn from the germline J gene. The chain combines TRBV19 with TRBJ2-3, with D unresolved. CDR1 and CDR2 from the germline V gene are LNHDA and SQIVND (reference sequence). V lost 3 bases, J lost 6 bases, and 13 bases lay in between. The CDR3 is 14 residues long. The CDR3 loop is CASSIGVAVDTQYF. The covered CDR3 bases are TGTGCCAGTAGTATTGGTGTGGCGGTGGATACG. Using reference TRBV19 and TRBJ2-3 for the parts outside the CDR3, the full variable domain is DGGITQSPKYLFRKEGQNVTLSCEQNLNHDAMYWYRQDPGQGLRLIYYSQIVNDFQKGDIAEGYSVSREKKESFPLTVTSAQKNPTAFYLCASSIGVAVDTQYFGPGTRLTVL.

This clone appeared many times. CDR3 DNA (partial): TGCGCCAGCAGCATCTCCCCGGCCTCTGGGGCCAACGTG. This translates into CASSISPASGANV. The CDR3, in full, reads CASSISPASGANVLFF. The rearrangement joins TRBV5-1 to TRBJ2-2; D possibly corresponds to TRBD1 (5 bases). The CDR3 end lies 3 residues beyond the end of the read and is filled in from the germline J gene. The germline gives CDR1 SGHRS, CDR2 YFSETQ. This CDR3 contains 16 residues.

This clone appeared many times. The CDR3 end is not reached by the read, which stops 3 residues before it; the germline J gene fills it in. The J gene is TRBJ1-4, the V gene TRBV11-2; a possible D gene is TRBD1 (6 bases). This CDR3 spans 14 amino acids. Per germline, CDR1 SGHAT and CDR2 FQNNGV. The CDR3 reads CASSFRGRDSPLFF. CDR3 bases read: TGTGCCAGCAGCTTTAGGGGGAGGGATTCACCA.

Many counts were recorded for this clone. The read terminates 3 residues before the CDR3 end, so the remaining end is supplied by the germline J gene. The chain carries TRBV30 and TRBJ2-1; 7 nucleotides line up with TRBD1. V dropped 1 base and J dropped 4; count of bases not matched to a gene: 1. This CDR3 region has 13 residues. Per the germline V gene, CDR1 is GTSNPN and CDR2 is SVGIG (reference sequence). Incomplete CDR3 DNA: TGTGCCTGGAGTGCGGACAGGTACAATGAG. This encodes CAWSADRYNE. The full CDR3 protein is CAWSADRYNEQFF.

This clone was observed at least ten times. The read stops 3 residues short of the end of the CDR3; the missing end is completed from the germline J gene. V gene TRBV20-1 combines with J gene TRBJ2-3, with 8 bases fitting TRBD2. V shed 1 base and J 5 bases; nucleotides not matched to a gene: 8. Germline-derived CDR1 and CDR2 are DFQATT and SNEGSKA (reference sequence). The CDR3 loop spans 15 amino acids. The CDR3 spells CSARGQRGGKDTQYF. CDR3 DNA (partial): TGCAGTGCTAGAGGGCAACGGGGGGGCAAAGATACG.

In this sample, this clone turned up a few times. The read finishes 3 residues shy of the CDR3 end, and the germline J gene is used to complete it. The V gene is TRBV19, the J gene TRBJ1-2; weak D call: TRBD1 (6 bases). The CDR3 has 15 residues. Germline V gene sequence: CDR1 LNHDA, CDR2 SQIVND (reference sequence). CDR3 DNA, as far as it was read: TGTGCCAGCGCAACGGGAGGGGGGGCCTACAATGAC. Amino acids: CASATGGGAYND. The entire CDR3 is CASATGGGAYNDYTF.

This clone was detected ten times or more. The read stops 3 residues short of the end of the CDR3; the missing end is completed from the germline J gene. The chain employs TRBV20-1 and TRBJ2-5; 9 bases are shared with TRBD1. Germline CDR1 and CDR2: DFQATT and SNEGSKA (reference sequence). The CDR3 spans 17 residues. The J segment lost 4 bases and the V segment lost 3 bases, leaving 15 bases of the junction unmatched. The CDR3 bases that were read are TGCAGTGCTAGGGCCTGGGGCGGACAGGGGATTGGAGAGACC. Translated, it gives CSARAWGGQGIGET. The CDR3 as a whole reads CSARAWGGQGIGETQYF.

Ten or more counts support this clone. The read terminates 3 residues before the CDR3 end, so the remaining end is supplied by the germline J gene. V and J are TRBV19 and TRBJ1-2, with D maybe TRBD1 (6 bases). Trimming took off 4 bases at V and 5 bases at J, with 14 bases between the two ends. Per germline, CDR1 LNHDA and CDR2 SQIVND (reference sequence). The CDR3 consists of 14 residues. CDR3 sequence reads: CASSNWDTLYGYTF. The sequenced CDR3 bases are TGTGCCAGTAGTAACTGGGACACCCTATATGGC.

This clone was detected many times. The CDR3 extends 3 residues past the end of the read, so its final part is completed from the germline J gene. The V call is TRBV20-1, the J call TRBJ1-5, with D maybe TRBD1 (5 bases). Germline-derived CDR1 and CDR2 are DFQATT and SNEGSKA (reference sequence). The CDR3 consists of 12 residues. Trimming took off 4 bases at V and 5 bases at J, with 9 bases between the two ends. CDR3 bases read: TGCAGTGCTACTACAGGCGATCAGCCC. It translates to CSATTGDQP. The CDR3 in its entirety is CSATTGDQPQHF.